These T cell receptor beta chains were read from a single sample in a study of blood T cell repertoires in COVID-19. The protocol was immunoSEQ multiplex PCR, while the TCRdb copy is restricted to in-frame clones and leaves out a portion. The table records 300,000 to 350,000 clones, 87% of them present only once. What was sequenced was peripheral blood. These receptors all stem from a man aged 25 to 40 with COVID-19, enrolled during active disease. Each CDR3 is given with its conserved first and last residue.

v_call: TRBV6-2/TRBV6-3; j_call: TRBJ2-7; cdr3_aa: CASSSLNQGTPYEQYF
v_call: TRBV5-1; j_call: TRBJ2-1; cdr3_aa: CASSSAAGSTYNEQFF
v_call: TRBV27; j_call: TRBJ2-7; cdr3_aa: CASSLKPGHSYEQYF
v_call: TRBV5-1; j_call: TRBJ2-7; cdr3_aa: CASSRTGDLGEQYF
v_call: TRBV7-9; j_call: TRBJ1-2; cdr3_aa: CASSEKDRDYGYTF
v_call: TRBV6-1; j_call: TRBJ2-7; cdr3_aa: CASSWGGRADEQYF
v_call: TRBV28; j_call: TRBJ1-2; cdr3_aa: CASAQNYGYTF
v_call: TRBV5-4; j_call: TRBJ1-3; cdr3_aa: CASSSPKTGGSGNTIYF
v_call: TRBV10-3; j_call: TRBJ2-7; cdr3_aa: CAISEPTETYEQYF
v_call: TRBV9; j_call: TRBJ2-5; cdr3_aa: CASSFRDRSLFQETQYF
v_call: TRBV19; j_call: TRBJ1-2; cdr3_aa: CASSGENYGYTF
v_call: TRBV7-9; j_call: TRBJ1-1; cdr3_aa: CASSLALGSLRTEAFF
v_call: TRBV4-2; j_call: TRBJ1-4; cdr3_aa: CASSQGGGFATNEKLFF
v_call: TRBV29-1; j_call: TRBJ2-4; cdr3_aa: CSVRTRAGPLAKNIQYF
v_call: TRBV18; j_call: TRBJ2-3; cdr3_aa: CASSPPSSGADTQYF
v_call: TRBV10-3; j_call: TRBJ2-5; cdr3_aa: CAISEEGQGAGAETQYF
v_call: TRBV6-5; j_call: TRBJ1-4; cdr3_aa: CASSRTGVREKLFF
v_call: TRBV29-1; j_call: TRBJ1-3; cdr3_aa: CSVGLGNTIYF
v_call: TRBV27; j_call: TRBJ2-7; cdr3_aa: CASSLFGTSGSHLYEQYF
v_call: TRBV18; j_call: TRBJ2-2; cdr3_aa: CASSARQGSNTGELFF
v_call: TRBV7-9; j_call: TRBJ1-6; cdr3_aa: CASSPRTGDNSPLHF
v_call: TRBV23-1; j_call: TRBJ1-2; cdr3_aa: CASSLRDRGQPGYTF
v_call: TRBV3-1/TRBV3-2; j_call: TRBJ1-5; cdr3_aa: CASSRGGYSNQPQHF
v_call: TRBV5-4; j_call: TRBJ2-3; cdr3_aa: CASRKQGEVGTDTQYF
v_call: TRBV27; j_call: TRBJ1-2; cdr3_aa: CASSFGSRQYGYTF
v_call: TRBV5-3; j_call: TRBJ2-6; cdr3_aa: CARSLYWGSGANVLTF
v_call: TRBV15; j_call: TRBJ2-7; cdr3_aa: CATSRSGQHYEQYF
v_call: TRBV27; j_call: TRBJ2-7; cdr3_aa: CASSPLRQGGSYEQYF
v_call: TRBV5-1; j_call: TRBJ2-7; cdr3_aa: CASSPDSANYEQYF
v_call: TRBV28; j_call: TRBJ2-7; cdr3_aa: CASSLRQYYEQYF
v_call: TRBV27; j_call: TRBJ2-5; cdr3_aa: CASSFRGQETQYF
v_call: TRBV4-1; j_call: TRBJ1-2; cdr3_aa: CASSQVNRENYGYTF
v_call: TRBV7-9; j_call: TRBJ1-2; cdr3_aa: CASSLNSKNYGYTF
v_call: TRBV9; j_call: TRBJ1-1; cdr3_aa: CASSVGETYTEAFF
v_call: TRBV5-4; j_call: TRBJ2-7; cdr3_aa: CASSPRAGGTYEQYF
v_call: TRBV10-3; j_call: TRBJ2-3; cdr3_aa: CAISESLAGGGTDTQYF
v_call: TRBV20-1; j_call: TRBJ2-7; cdr3_aa: CSASVEEFYEQYF
v_call: TRBV30; j_call: TRBJ2-1; cdr3_aa: CAWRRDSSSYNEQFF
v_call: TRBV30; j_call: TRBJ2-7; cdr3_aa: CAWRTTGFSYEQYF
v_call: TRBV6-4; j_call: TRBJ2-3; cdr3_aa: CASSDSIAGPTDTQYF
v_call: TRBV4-3; j_call: TRBJ1-1; cdr3_aa: CASSLRAGDEAFF
v_call: TRBV5-1; j_call: TRBJ2-5; cdr3_aa: CASSLGTGYNTKETQYF
v_call: TRBV19; j_call: TRBJ1-4; cdr3_aa: CASTRGGTNEKLFF